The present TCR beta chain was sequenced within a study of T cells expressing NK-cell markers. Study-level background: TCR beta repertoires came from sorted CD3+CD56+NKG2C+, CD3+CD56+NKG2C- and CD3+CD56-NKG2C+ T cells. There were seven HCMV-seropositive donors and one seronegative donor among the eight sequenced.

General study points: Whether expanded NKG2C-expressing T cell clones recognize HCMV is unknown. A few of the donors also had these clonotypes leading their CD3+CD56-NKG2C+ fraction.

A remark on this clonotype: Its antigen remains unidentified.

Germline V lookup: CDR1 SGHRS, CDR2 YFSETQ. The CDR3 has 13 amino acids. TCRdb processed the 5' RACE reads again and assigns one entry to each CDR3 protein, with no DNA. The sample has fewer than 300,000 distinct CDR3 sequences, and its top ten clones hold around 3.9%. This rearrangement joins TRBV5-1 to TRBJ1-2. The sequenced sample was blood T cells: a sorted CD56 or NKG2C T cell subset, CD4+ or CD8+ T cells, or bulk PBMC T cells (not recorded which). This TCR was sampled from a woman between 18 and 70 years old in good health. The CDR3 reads CASSFPGGHGYTF.